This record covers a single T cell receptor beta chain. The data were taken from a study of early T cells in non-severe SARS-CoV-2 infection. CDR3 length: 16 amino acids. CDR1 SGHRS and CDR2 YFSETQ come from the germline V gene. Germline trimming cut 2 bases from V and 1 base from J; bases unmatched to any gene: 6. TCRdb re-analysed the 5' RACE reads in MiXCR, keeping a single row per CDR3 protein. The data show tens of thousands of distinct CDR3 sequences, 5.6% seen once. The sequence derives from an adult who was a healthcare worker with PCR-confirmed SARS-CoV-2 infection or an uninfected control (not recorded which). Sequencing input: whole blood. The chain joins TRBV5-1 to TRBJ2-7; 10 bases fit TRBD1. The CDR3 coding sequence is TGCGCCAGCAGCTTAACCGGGACAGGGGCGTCCTACGAGCAGTACTTC. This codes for CASSLTGTGASYEQYF. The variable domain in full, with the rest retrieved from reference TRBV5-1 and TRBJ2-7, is KAGVTQTPRYLIKTRGQQVTLSCSPISGHRSVSWYQQTPGQGLQFLFEYFSETQRNKGNFPGRFSGRQFSNSRSEMNVSTLELGDSALYLCASSLTGTGASYEQYFGPGTRLTVT.